This T cell receptor beta chain was captured by sequencing in a study of T-cell reconstitution after alpha-beta-depleted transplantation in children (dated by TCRdb to about 2016). Notes on the research overall: The study quantitatively tracked T-cell immune reconstitution after TCRalphabeta/CD19-depleted allogeneic hematopoietic cell transplantation in children using TCR repertoire profiling. Here is what the overall study found, with its caveats: Over the following months the frequencies of hyperexpanded clones went down, and after one year T-cell counts and TCRbeta diversity were mostly credited to newly produced T cells. In some patients, high TCRbeta diversity at day 60 was attributed to recipient T cells and intrathymic progenitors that had survived conditioning. The apparently early recovery of alphabetaT-cell counts about two months after transplant reportedly depended on only several hundred rapidly expanded clones that came from non-depleted graft cells.

Taken from cysteine to phenylalanine, the CDR3 has 14 residues. The retained sequence is limited to the CDR3, 42 bases, with the frame set at the first base. The germline V gene (reference sequence) provides CDR1 DFQATT and CDR2 SNEGSKA. Trimming removed 6 bases from V and 4 bases from J; the gene matches leave 11 bases unexplained. Receptors were amplified or captured by PCR. Instrument used: Illumina HiSeq 2500. TCR library preparation used molecular barcoding, with unique molecular identifiers applied to normalize quantification of the TCRbeta repertoire. In TCRdb, the public reads were trimmed at Q25 with fastp and aligned with MiXCR, with productive beta chains retained. When rows share a CDR3 protein, they turn into one entry using the most common DNA and genes. A total of around 580,000 distinct CDR3 sequences appear in this sample, under 25% of them only once. The ten most abundant clones make up roughly 15% of the sample.

This specimen's treatment or condition label, per the study, means: allogeneic hematopoietic cell transplantation with graft depleted of TCRalphabeta T cells and CD19 B cells. TCRalphabeta/CD19-depleted allogeneic hematopoietic cell grafts were given to the transplant recipients, all of whom were children. Comment on this clonotype: Its antigen has not been determined. There are no base qualities to consult, and no much larger clone falls within one base.

The rearranged segments are TRBV20-1 and TRBJ1-2, and 7 junction bases match TRBD1. The input for sequencing was PBMCs, mostly from graft donor cells, taken 360 days after TCRalphabeta/CD19-depleted stem cell transplant. The receptor was derived from a boy in the first two years of life who had a stem cell transplant for acute myeloid leukemia, so the T cells may come from the graft donor. The nucleotide sequence is given as TGCAGTGCAACCAAAGACAGGGTGGCCTATGGCTACACCTTC. Its protein is CSATKDRVAYGYTF.